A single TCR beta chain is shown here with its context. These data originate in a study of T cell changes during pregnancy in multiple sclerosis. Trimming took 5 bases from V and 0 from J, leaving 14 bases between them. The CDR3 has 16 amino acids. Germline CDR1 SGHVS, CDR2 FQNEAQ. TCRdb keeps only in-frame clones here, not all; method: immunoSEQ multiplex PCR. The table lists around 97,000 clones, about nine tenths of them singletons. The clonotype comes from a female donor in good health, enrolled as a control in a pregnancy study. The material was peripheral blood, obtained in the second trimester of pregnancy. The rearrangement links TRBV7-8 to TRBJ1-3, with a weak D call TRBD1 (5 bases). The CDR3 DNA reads TGTGCCAGCAGCCTATACAGGACCTTCTCTGGAAACACCATATATTTT. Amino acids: CASSLYRTFSGNTIYF.